The entry below gives a single T cell receptor beta chain sequence along with its context. These data come from a study of blood T cell repertoires in COVID-19. V was pared by 0 bases and J by 2 bases, with 10 bases between. In germline, CDR1 is SGHDN, CDR2 FVKESK. The CDR3 runs to 15 residues. The data were produced by immunoSEQ multiplex PCR, yet TCRdb's version contains in-frame clones alone and is incomplete. The repertoire holds 70,000 to 85,000 clones, with around 86% as singletons. This clonotype originated in a human donor in a cohort sampled during active COVID-19. V is TRBV14 and J is TRBJ1-2; perhaps TRBD1 as D (5 bases). Input material: peripheral blood. For the CDR3, the DNA is TGTGCCAGCAGCCAAGACGGCGGGGCCAACTATGGCTACACCTTC. This sequence encodes CASSQDGGANYGYTF.